This T cell receptor beta chain comes out of a study of T cell changes during pregnancy in multiple sclerosis. Sequenced by immunoSEQ multiplex PCR; TCRdb stores in-frame clones only, minus some. The table lists roughly 42,000 clones, 90% to 95% of them singletons. The sample was CD4+ T cells from peripheral blood mononuclear cells, taken after pregnancy. The sequence came from a female donor with multiple sclerosis, enrolled in a pregnancy study.

The CDR3 nucleotides are TGTGCCAGCAGTGGCGGACAGGGTAGGACTGAAGCTTTCTTT. This encodes CASSGGQGRTEAFF. The gene calls are TRBV2 and TRBJ1-1, with 8 bases fitting TRBD1. Germline values: CDR1 SNHLY, CDR2 FYNNEI. Trimming removed 4 bases from V and 5 bases from J; junction bases left unmatched: 6. The CDR3 is 14 residues long.